The 8 T cell receptor beta chains below come from one sample, sequenced in a study of CD8 T cells in ankylosing spondylitis. Using its own MiXCR run on the 5' RACE reads, TCRdb lists one record per CDR3 protein. Altogether around 450,000 distinct CDR3 sequences are present, roughly 26% being singletons, with the ten largest covering about 0.89%. Study-wide results and limits: A motif in TCR beta, a set of eight highly homologous variants, appeared characteristic of ankylosing spondylitis blood.

For these receptors, no antigen is known. Specimen: blood, either unsorted or a sorted T cell fraction (not recorded which). The origin of the receptors is a male donor with ankylosing spondylitis.

V and J are TRBV5-1 and TRBJ2-1, with TRBD1 matching over 8 bases. The CDR3 is 18 amino acids. The germline V gene has CDR1 SGHRS and CDR2 YFSETQ. V gave up 0 bases and J gave up 12 bases; unmatched junction bases: 20. The CDR3 protein is CASSLGVTGTGPRFGQFF. CDR3 bases: TGCGCCAGCAGCTTGGGGGTAACCGGGACAGGTCCCCGATTTGGGCAGTTCTTC.

This clonotype was seen only a few times. The chain links TRBV7-9 to TRBJ2-1; D gene uncertain. The CDR3 covers 16 residues. Germline V gene lookup returns CDR1 SEHNR and CDR2 FQNEAQ (reference sequence). Trimming took 5 bases from V and 7 from J, leaving 21 bases between them. In nucleotides, the CDR3 is TGTGCCAGCAGCCTCCCGGGTCTCATTGCTTCGAATGAGCAGTTCTTC. Translation: CASSLPGLIASNEQFF.

This clonotype was counted between two and nine times. The chain recombines TRBV12-3 or TRBV12-4 with TRBJ1-5; D may be TRBD1 (5 bases). The CDR3 totals 16 residues. V lost 5 bases to trimming and J lost 6 bases, with 20 bases between them. The CDR3 sequence: CASSPRGGVGVQPQHF. In DNA form, the CDR3 reads TGTGCCAGCAGTCCCCGCGGAGGGGTAGGAGTTCAGCCCCAGCATTTT.

This clonotype is a singleton in its sample. The chain links TRBV2 to TRBJ2-7; perhaps D is TRBD1 or TRBD2 (6 bases each). The CDR3 is 14 residues long. Germline-derived CDR1 and CDR2 are SNHLY and FYNNEI. Deletions cut 5 bases from V and 2 bases from J, with 13 bases between. This CDR3 reads CASSFTGTPYEQYF. The CDR3 region has the DNA TGTGCCAGCAGTTTCACAGGGACTCCCTACGAGCAGTACTTC. Variable domain in full (rest from reference TRBV2 and TRBJ2-7): EPEVTQTPSHQVTQMGQEVILRCVPISNHLYFYWYRQILGQKVEFLVSFYNNEISEKSEIFDDQFSVERPDGSNFTLKIRSTKLEDSAMYFCASSFTGTPYEQYFGPGTRLTVT.

This clonotype was recorded a few times. The CDR3 region has the DNA TGTGCCAGCAGCCAAAGGACAGGGGTGACTGAAGCTTTCTTT. Protein product: CASSQRTGVTEAFF. The chain carries TRBV3-1 and TRBJ1-1, with TRBD1 matching over 9 bases. Germline CDR1 is LGHDT and CDR2 is YNNKEL (reference sequence). V dropped 2 bases and J dropped 5; count of bases not matched to a gene: 3. The CDR3 extends over 14 amino acids.

The V gene is TRBV7-2, the J gene TRBJ2-3; the D gene is possibly TRBD2 (6 bases). Trimming removed 4 bases at V and 0 bases at J, with 11 bases between. CDR3 length: 15 amino acids. Germline CDR1 SGHTA, CDR2 FQGNSA. The CDR3 coding sequence is TGTGCCAGCAGCTCCGCGGGGCTCAGCACAGATACGCAGTATTTT. Amino acid sequence: CASSSAGLSTDTQYF.

The table lists this clonotype with a few counts. This sequence joins TRBV5-1 and TRBJ2-5; D ambiguous. V was trimmed by 6 bases and J by 5 bases, leaving 8 bases between them. This CDR3 has 11 residues. Germline V lookup: CDR1 SGHRS, CDR2 YFSETQ. CDR3 sequence (DNA): TGCGCCAGCATGTCCTTGGAGACCCAGTACTTC. This sequence encodes CASMSLETQYF.

This clonotype was picked up a small number of times. This chain links TRBV11-2 with TRBJ2-1; 8 bases match TRBD2. After removal of 1 base from V and 6 bases from J, the junction contained 5 bases not matched to a gene. The CDR3 loop spans 15 amino acids. Germline CDR1 reads SGHAT; CDR2 reads FQNNGV. The CDR3 loop is CASSLAGGVGNEQFF. The DNA of the CDR3 is TGTGCCAGCAGCTTAGCGGGAGGGGTCGGCAATGAGCAGTTCTTC.